This TCR beta chain is drawn from a study of cytomegalovirus exposure and HLA in healthy donors. Concerning this clone: The antigen is unknown.

Only in-frame clones appear in the TCRdb table, and some are missing; sequencing was by immunoSEQ multiplex PCR. Among about 360,000 clones listed, 86% were seen once. General study findings and limits: In vitro work confirmed that a few CMV-associated chains recognize CMV antigens. Subsequent analysis found a tendency for first-cohort TCR clusters to co-occur within the 120 or so validation repertoires.

This CDR3 has 11 amino acids. Germline loops: CDR1 SGHDN, CDR2 FVKESK. Trimming cost V 1 base and J 7 bases, with 5 bases left between them. Sequencing used PBMCs. This receptor was identified in a woman between 18 and 30 years old in good health and CMV-seronegative. The rearrangement links TRBV14 to TRBJ2-7, with D uncertain. CDR3: CASSQGAEQYF. CDR3 nucleotides: TGTGCCAGCAGCCAAGGCGCAGAGCAGTACTTC.